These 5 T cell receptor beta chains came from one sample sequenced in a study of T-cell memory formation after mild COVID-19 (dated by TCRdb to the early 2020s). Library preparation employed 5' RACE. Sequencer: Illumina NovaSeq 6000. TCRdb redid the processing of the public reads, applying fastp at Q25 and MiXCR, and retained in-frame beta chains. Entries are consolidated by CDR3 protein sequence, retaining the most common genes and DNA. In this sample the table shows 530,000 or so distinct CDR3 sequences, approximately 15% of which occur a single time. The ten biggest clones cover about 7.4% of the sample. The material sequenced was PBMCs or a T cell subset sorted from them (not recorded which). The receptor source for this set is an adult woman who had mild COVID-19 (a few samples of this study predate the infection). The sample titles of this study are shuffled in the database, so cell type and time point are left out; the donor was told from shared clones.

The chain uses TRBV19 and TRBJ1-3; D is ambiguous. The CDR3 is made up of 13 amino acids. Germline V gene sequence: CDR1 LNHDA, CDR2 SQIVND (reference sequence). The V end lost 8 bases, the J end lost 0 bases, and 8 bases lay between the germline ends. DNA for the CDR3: TGTGCCAGTGGCAGAGGCTCTGGAAACACCATATATTTT. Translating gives CASGRGSGNTIYF.

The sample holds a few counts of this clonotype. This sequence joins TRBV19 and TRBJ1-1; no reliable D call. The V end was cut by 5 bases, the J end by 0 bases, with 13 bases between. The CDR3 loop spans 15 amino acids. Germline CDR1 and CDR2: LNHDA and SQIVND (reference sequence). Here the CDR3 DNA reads TGTGCCAGTAGTCCTTACATAAGTTTGAACACTGAAGCTTTCTTT. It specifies CASSPYISLNTEAFF.

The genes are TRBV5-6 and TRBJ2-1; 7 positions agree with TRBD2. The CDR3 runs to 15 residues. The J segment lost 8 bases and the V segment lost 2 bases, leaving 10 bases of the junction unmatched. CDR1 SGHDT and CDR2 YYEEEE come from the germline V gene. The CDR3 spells CASSFGLGAPDEQFF. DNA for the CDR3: TGTGCCAGCAGCTTTGGACTAGGGGCCCCCGATGAGCAGTTCTTC.

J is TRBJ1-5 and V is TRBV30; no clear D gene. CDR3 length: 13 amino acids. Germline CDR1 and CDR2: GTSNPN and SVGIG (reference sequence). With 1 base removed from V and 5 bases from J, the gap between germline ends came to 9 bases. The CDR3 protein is CAWSASVDQPQHF. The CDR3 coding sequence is TGTGCCTGGAGTGCCTCCGTGGATCAGCCCCAGCATTTT.

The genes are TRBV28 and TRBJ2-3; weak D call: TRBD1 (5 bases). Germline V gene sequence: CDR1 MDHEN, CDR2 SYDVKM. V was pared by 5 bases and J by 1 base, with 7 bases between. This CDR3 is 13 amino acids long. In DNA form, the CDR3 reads TGTGCCAGCAGTGACAGTCGCACAGATACGCAGTATTTT. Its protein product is CASSDSRTDTQYF.